This entry concerns a single T cell receptor beta chain. The data are from a study of blood T cell repertoires in COVID-19. As for the study in general: Italy, Spain and the United States were the sources of the convalescent and acute COVID-19 samples. The analysed material was cDNA or gDNA that came from T cells, B-cell-depleted T cells, or PBMCs.

V was shortened by 1 base and J by 2 bases, with 12 bases between the two germline ends. CDR1 is LGHDT, CDR2 YNNKEL, per germline (reference sequence). The CDR3 runs 16 residues. Authors' data handling: Reference gene primer amplification yielded estimated nucleated cell counts. Assay used: immunoSEQ multiplex PCR; TCRdb lists only in-frame clones, some missing. Clone size and V and J calls were adopted from that table, with D and trimming inferred from the DNA. The sample has fewer than 200,000 clones; 75% to 80% are singletons. The chain has TRBV3-1 (or the pseudogene TRBV3-2) and TRBJ1-3, with a tentative D call TRBD1 (6 bases). Source material: peripheral blood. The sequence derives from a woman aged 70-85 years with acute or convalescent COVID-19. DNA of the CDR3: TGTGCCAGCAGCCAAGTCGGGGGGGGCACTGGAAACACCATATATTTT. It yields the protein CASSQVGGGTGNTIYF.